A selection of T cell receptor beta chains follows, all from one sample in a study of PD-1 blockade in classical Hodgkin lymphoma. Profiling relied on immunoSEQ multiplex PCR, and the TCRdb table lists in-frame clones only, not all of them. The sample comprises a few thousand clones, about four fifths of which are singletons, and 9% to 12% rests with the top ten. Sequenced material: CD8+ T cells from blood, taken at baseline. All receptors come from a human donor with classical Hodgkin lymphoma. Both conserved end residues are part of each CDR3. Fields, in order: clone size, D gene, J gene, V gene, CDR3 protein, CDR3 DNA. The D gene is left open where the match is weak. Clone size is stated in some rows and not others, as once, few, many or a class when expanded.

- | - | TRBJ2-7 | TRBV7-9 | CASSQEYEQYF | TGTGCCAGCAGCCAGGAGTACGAGCAGTACTTC
- | - | TRBJ2-7 | TRBV6-7 | CASKTAASSYEQYF | TGTGCCAGCAAAACCGCCGCCAGCTCCTACGAGCAGTACTTC
hyperexpanded | TRBD1 | TRBJ2-1 | TRBV14 | CASSMVPGQGDNEQFF | TGTGCCAGCAGCATGGTACCGGGACAGGGGGACAATGAGCAGTTCTTC
- | - | TRBJ1-5 | TRBV4-3 | CASSQDWGGNQPQHF | TGCGCCAGCAGCCAAGACTGGGGGGGAAATCAGCCCCAGCATTTT
- | - | TRBJ2-2 | TRBV27 | CASSFGQIGGELFF | TGTGCCAGCAGTTTCGGCCAAATAGGCGGGGAGCTGTTTTTT
- | TRBD1 | TRBJ1-1 | TRBV19 | CASSIGRTGGSNTEAFF | TGTGCCAGTAGTATAGGGAGGACAGGGGGCTCGAACACTGAAGCTTTCTTT
few | - | TRBJ2-7 | TRBV6-5 | CASSYSWTVLSYEQYF | TGTGCCAGCAGTTACTCTTGGACAGTCCTCTCCTACGAGCAGTACTTC
- | - | TRBJ1-1 | TRBV10-2 | CASSDRVSTEAFF | TGCGCCAGCAGTGACAGGGTTAGCACTGAAGCTTTCTTT
- | TRBD1 | TRBJ1-2 | TRBV4-1 | CASSQEPHLDRANYGYTF | TGCGCCAGCAGCCAAGAACCGCATCTGGACAGGGCCAACTATGGCTACACCTTC
- | - | TRBJ1-2 | TRBV29-1 | CSVVWAPFYGYTF | TGCAGCGTTGTGTGGGCCCCTTTCTATGGCTACACCTTC
- | TRBD1 | TRBJ1-1 | TRBV28 | CANSDRGNTEAFF | TGTGCCAACTCCGACAGGGGAAACACTGAAGCTTTCTTT
- | - | TRBJ1-1 | TRBV29-1 | CSVEDPHRSDAFF | TGCAGCGTTGAAGATCCTCATCGTTCTGACGCTTTCTTT
- | - | TRBJ2-2 | TRBV7-2 | CASSLGLGTGELFF | TGTGCCAGCAGCTTGGGACTCGGCACCGGGGAGCTGTTTTTT
- | TRBD1 | TRBJ1-2 | TRBV11-2 | CASSLGHRDRENYGYTF | TGTGCCAGCAGCTTAGGGCACCGGGACAGGGAAAACTATGGCTACACCTTC
- | - | TRBJ2-1 | TRBV6-5 | CASSPRANSYNEQFF | TGTGCCAGCAGCCCTCGGGCGAATAGTTACAATGAGCAGTTCTTC
- | - | TRBJ2-3 | TRBV4-3 | CASSQTDLPTDTQYF | TGCGCCAGCAGCCAGACGGACTTACCCACAGATACGCAGTATTTT
- | - | TRBJ1-1 | TRBV16 | CASSPMGGATEAFF | TGTGCCAGCAGCCCGATGGGGGGGGCGACTGAAGCTTTCTTT
- | TRBD1 | TRBJ1-1 | TRBV29-1 | CSVVGQGGGYTEAFF | TGCAGCGTTGTTGGACAGGGAGGGGGGTACACTGAAGCTTTCTTT
- | - | TRBJ2-1 | TRBV7-9 | CASAQRDEQFF | TGTGCCAGCGCCCAGAGGGATGAGCAGTTCTTC
once | TRBD2 | TRBJ2-2 | TRBV2 | CASSYLDSSGEPALNTGELFF | TGTGCCAGCAGTTATCTCGACTCTAGCGGGGAACCTGCCTTGAACACCGGGGAGCTGTTTTTT
once | - | TRBJ1-5 | TRBV7-2 | CASSPSPLNQPQHF | TGTGCCAGCAGCCCCTCTCCCCTCAATCAGCCCCAGCATTTT
- | TRBD1 | TRBJ1-2 | TRBV9 | CASSVSRGLQGRGYGYTF | TGTGCCAGCAGCGTCTCAAGGGGGCTACAGGGGCGCGGCTATGGCTACACCTTC
- | TRBD1 | TRBJ1-3 | TRBV7-8 | CASSPDRAYSGNTIYF | TGTGCCAGCAGCCCCGACAGGGCATACTCTGGAAACACCATATATTTT
- | TRBD1 | TRBJ2-5 | TRBV2 | CAILSTGEGTQYF | TGTGCCATCTTGTCTACAGGGGAAGGGACCCAGTACTTC
- | - | TRBJ2-7 | TRBV29-1 | CSVERNREQYF | TGCAGCGTTGAAAGGAACCGGGAGCAGTACTTC
- | - | TRBJ2-2 | TRBV4-3 | CASSPSGGIYTGELFF | TGCGCCAGCAGCCCGTCGGGGGGCATTTACACCGGGGAGCTGTTTTTT
- | TRBD1 | TRBJ2-4 | TRBV5-6 | CASPKDRGQKNIQYF | TGTGCCAGCCCTAAGGACAGGGGGCAAAAAAACATTCAGTACTTC
- | - | TRBJ1-6 | TRBV5-5 | CASSQSPGNSPLHF | TGTGCCAGCAGCCAAAGTCCGGGGAATTCACCCCTCCACTTT
- | - | TRBJ2-3 | TRBV9 | CASSPPGSTDTQYF | TGTGCCAGCAGCCCCCCGGGGAGCACAGATACGCAGTATTTT
- | TRBD1 | TRBJ2-5 | TRBV2 | CASSDRLDRGPRMKETQYF | TGTGCCAGCAGTGACCGCCTGGACAGGGGGCCTCGTATGAAAGAGACCCAGTACTTC
- | TRBD1 | TRBJ2-1 | TRBV7-3 | CASSSGQGDNEQFF | TGTGCCAGCAGCTCGGGACAGGGAGACAATGAGCAGTTCTTC
once | - | TRBJ2-2 | TRBV10-3 | CAISELNTGELFF | TGTGCCATCAGTGAGCTTAATACCGGGGAGCTGTTTTTT
- | - | TRBJ2-7 | TRBV7-8 | CASSPGRLVDEQYF | TGTGCCAGCAGCCCGGGGAGACTAGTTGACGAGCAGTACTTC
few | - | TRBJ2-7 | TRBV7-8 | CASSLSSKRVPYEQYF | TGTGCCAGCAGCTTAAGTAGCAAGAGGGTACCGTACGAGCAGTACTTC
- | TRBD1 | TRBJ1-2 | TRBV4-3 | CASSQDRTGGNGYTF | TGCGCCAGCAGCCAAGATCGGACAGGGGGGAATGGCTACACCTTC
- | - | TRBJ2-7 | TRBV19 | CASSITGPPAEQYF | TGTGCCAGTAGTATCACGGGCCCCCCTGCGGAGCAGTACTTC
- | TRBD1 | TRBJ1-6 | TRBV4-3 | CASSPGGTGRQLLHF | TGCGCCAGCAGCCCTGGCGGGACAGGTCGGCAACTTCTCCACTTT
few | TRBD1 | TRBJ2-7 | TRBV28 | CASSPWGGTGGYEQYF | TGTGCCAGCAGCCCCTGGGGGGGGACAGGGGGTTACGAGCAGTACTTC
- | - | TRBJ2-2 | TRBV6-4 | CASSESGDTGELFF | TGTGCCAGCAGTGAATCTGGCGACACCGGGGAGCTGTTTTTT
- | TRBD1 | TRBJ2-2 | TRBV9 | CASSVRDRVTGELFF | TGTGCCAGCAGCGTCCGGGACAGGGTTACCGGGGAGCTGTTTTTT
- | - | TRBJ2-3 | TRBV28 | CASSFRDRSPDTQYF | TGTGCCAGCAGTTTCCGAGACAGGTCCCCAGATACGCAGTATTTT
- | TRBD1 | TRBJ1-5 | TRBV30 | CAWRAGTGTNQPQHF | TGTGCCTGGAGGGCAGGGACAGGGACGAATCAGCCCCAGCATTTT
- | - | TRBJ1-2 | TRBV4-3 | CASSQGYGYTF | TGCGCCAGCAGCCAAGGGTATGGCTACACCTTC
- | TRBD2 | TRBJ2-3 | TRBV7-6 | CASSSAGGTDTQYF | TGTGCCAGCAGCTCGGCGGGGGGCACAGATACGCAGTATTTT
few | TRBD1 | TRBJ1-1 | TRBV28 | CASVTGTGKDEGTEAFF | TGTGCCAGCGTAACCGGGACAGGGAAGGATGAGGGCACTGAAGCTTTCTTT
- | - | TRBJ1-2 | TRBV4-1 | CASSQDTGPNGYTF | TGCGCCAGCAGCCAAGATACGGGCCCCAATGGCTACACCTTC
- | - | TRBJ2-7 | TRBV4-3 | CASSQRGGREQYF | TGCGCCAGCAGCCAGAGGGGGGGTCGAGAGCAGTACTTC
- | - | TRBJ1-2 | TRBV28 | CASSFRADGAAGYTF | TGTGCCAGCAGTTTCCGGGCCGACGGAGCCGCTGGCTACACCTTC
once | - | TRBJ2-1 | TRBV7-9 | CASWGRGSSYNEQFF | TGTGCCAGTTGGGGGCGGGGGAGCTCCTACAATGAGCAGTTCTTC
- | TRBD2 | TRBJ2-1 | TRBV11-2 | CASSLSSREGAFYNEQFF | TGTGCCAGCAGCTTAAGTTCGAGGGAGGGCGCTTTTTACAATGAGCAGTTCTTC
- | TRBD1 | TRBJ1-1 | TRBV7-9 | CAGRGQESMNTEAFF | TGTGCCGGAAGAGGACAGGAGTCCATGAACACTGAAGCTTTCTTT
- | - | TRBJ1-2 | TRBV30 | CAWVQLCYRKTYGYTF | TGTGCCTGGGTGCAATTGTGTTATAGAAAGACCTATGGCTACACCTTC